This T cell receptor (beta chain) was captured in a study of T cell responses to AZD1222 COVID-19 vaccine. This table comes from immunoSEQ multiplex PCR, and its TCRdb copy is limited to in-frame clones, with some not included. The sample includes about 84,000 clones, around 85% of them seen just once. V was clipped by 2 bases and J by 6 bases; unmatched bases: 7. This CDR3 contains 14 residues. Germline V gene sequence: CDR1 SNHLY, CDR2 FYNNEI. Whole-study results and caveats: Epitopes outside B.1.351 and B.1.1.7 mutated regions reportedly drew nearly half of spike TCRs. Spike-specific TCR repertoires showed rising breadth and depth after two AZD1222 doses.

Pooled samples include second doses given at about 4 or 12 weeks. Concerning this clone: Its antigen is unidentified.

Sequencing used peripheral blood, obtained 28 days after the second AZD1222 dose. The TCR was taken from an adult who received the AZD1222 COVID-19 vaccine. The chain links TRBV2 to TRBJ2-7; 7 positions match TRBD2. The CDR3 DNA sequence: TGTGCCAGCAGTGAATTGCGGGAGACGGGCGAGCAGTACTTC. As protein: CASSELRETGEQYF.